These T cell receptor beta chains were read from a single sample in a study of graft-versus-host responses after intestinal transplantation. Data came from immunoSEQ multiplex PCR; TCRdb stores just in-frame clones and leaves some out. This table holds about 12,000 clones, 80% to 95% found once. Material: PBMCs, obtained about 37 months after intestinal transplantation. The receptors were sampled from a human patient who received an intestinal transplant, so some T cells may come from the graft donor. Each CDR3 is given without its conserved first and last residue. Size is stated for part of the rows, as once, few or many counts, or as a class when the clone is expanded.

TRBJ2-1,NA,TRBV6-6,ASARTGRNNEQF
TRBJ1-3,NA,TRBV10-2,ASSPDREGVFSGNTIY
TRBJ1-1,NA,TRBV2,ASSVGSVAEAF
TRBJ2-3,NA,TRBV29-1,SVVGQGDTQY
TRBJ1-2,few,TRBV7-2,ACDRGVGYT
TRBJ2-2,NA,TRBV27,ASSPGDGELF
TRBJ1-3,once,TRBV9,ASSGGGQHSGNTIY
TRBJ1-2,NA,TRBV4-1,ASSQGSQGGFYGYT
TRBJ1-2,NA,TRBV11-2,ASSEEGYGYT
TRBJ2-1,NA,TRBV19,ASSLSGGSYNEQF
TRBJ2-5,NA,TRBV11-2,ASSLEGGTQY
TRBJ1-2,NA,TRBV4-1,ASSQVGASGYT
TRBJ1-6,NA,TRBV7-9,ASSLAGSYSPLH
TRBJ2-2,NA,TRBV5-1,ASSLGSENTGELF
TRBJ2-5,NA,TRBV10-3,AISESTSSQY
TRBJ1-1,few,TRBV5-1,ASSLTATEAF
TRBJ2-5,NA,TRBV19,ASTPPGGGGQETQY
TRBJ2-1,NA,TRBV19,ASSRLAVYNEQF
TRBJ1-2,NA,TRBV5-1,ASSLASTPNYGYT
TRBJ2-5,NA,TRBV19,ASSIAGGSETQY